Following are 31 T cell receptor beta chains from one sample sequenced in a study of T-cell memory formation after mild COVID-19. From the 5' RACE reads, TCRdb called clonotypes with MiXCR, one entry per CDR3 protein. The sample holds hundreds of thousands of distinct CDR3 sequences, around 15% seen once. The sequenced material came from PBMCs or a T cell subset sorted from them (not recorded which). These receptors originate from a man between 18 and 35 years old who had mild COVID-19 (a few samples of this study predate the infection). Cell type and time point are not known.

CDR3 nucleotides: TGTGCCAGCAGGCCGACAGGTGTGGGGTCCTACGAGCAGTACTTC. Its translation is CASRPTGVGSYEQYF. The rearrangement joins TRBV2 to TRBJ2-7; D is perhaps TRBD1 (6 bases). Germline V gene sequence: CDR1 SNHLY, CDR2 FYNNEI. This CDR3 is 15 amino acids long. The V gene lost 6 bases and the J gene lost 1 base, with 16 bases spanning the gap.

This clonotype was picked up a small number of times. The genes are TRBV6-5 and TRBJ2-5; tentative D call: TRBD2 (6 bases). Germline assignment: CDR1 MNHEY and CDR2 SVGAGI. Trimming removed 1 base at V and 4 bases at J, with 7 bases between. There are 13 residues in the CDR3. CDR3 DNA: TGTGCCAGCAGTTACTTGGGAGGAGAGACCCAGTACTTC. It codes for CASSYLGGETQYF.

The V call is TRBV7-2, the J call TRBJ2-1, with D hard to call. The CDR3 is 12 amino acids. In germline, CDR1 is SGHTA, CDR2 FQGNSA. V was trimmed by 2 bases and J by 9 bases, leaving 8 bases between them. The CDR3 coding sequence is TGTGCCAGCAGCTTACCTCCGGGTGAGCAGTTCTTC. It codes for CASSLPPGEQFF.

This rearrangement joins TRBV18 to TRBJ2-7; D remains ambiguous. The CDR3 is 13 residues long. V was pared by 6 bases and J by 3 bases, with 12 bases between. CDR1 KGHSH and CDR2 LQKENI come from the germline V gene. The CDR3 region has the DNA TGTGCCAGCTCCCCCGGGTCCGGCTACGAGCAGTACTTC. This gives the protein CASSPGSGYEQYF.

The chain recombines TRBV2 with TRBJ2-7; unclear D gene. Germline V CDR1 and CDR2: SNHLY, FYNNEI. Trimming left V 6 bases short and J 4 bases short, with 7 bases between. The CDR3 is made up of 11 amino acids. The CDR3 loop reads CASSPKYEQYV. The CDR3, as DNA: TGTGCCAGCAGCCCGAAATACGAGCAGTACGTC.

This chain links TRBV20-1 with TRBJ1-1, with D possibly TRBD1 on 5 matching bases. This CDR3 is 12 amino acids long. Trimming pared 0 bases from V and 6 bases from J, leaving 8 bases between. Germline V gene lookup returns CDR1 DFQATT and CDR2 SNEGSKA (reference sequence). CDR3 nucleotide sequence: TGCAGTGCTAGAGATGCCAGGGCTGAAGCTTTCTTT. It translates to CSARDARAEAFF.

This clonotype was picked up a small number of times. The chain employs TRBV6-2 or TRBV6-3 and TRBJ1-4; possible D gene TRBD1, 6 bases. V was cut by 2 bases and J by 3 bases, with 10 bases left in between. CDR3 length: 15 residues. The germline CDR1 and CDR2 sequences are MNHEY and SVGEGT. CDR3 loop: CASSYLGTPNEKLFF. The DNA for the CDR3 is TGTGCCAGCAGTTACCTCGGGACACCTAATGAAAAACTGTTTTTT.

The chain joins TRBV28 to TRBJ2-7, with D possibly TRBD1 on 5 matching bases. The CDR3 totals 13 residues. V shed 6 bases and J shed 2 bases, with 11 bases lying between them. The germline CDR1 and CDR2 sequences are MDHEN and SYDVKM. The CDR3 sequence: CASSAGWTYEQYV. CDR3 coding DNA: TGTGCCAGCAGCGCAGGGTGGACCTACGAGCAGTACGTC.

This CDR3 is CASSLEVGRDTQYF. The CDR3 nucleotides are TGTGCCAGCAGCTTAGAAGTGGGTCGTGATACGCAGTATTTT. The J gene is TRBJ2-3, the V gene TRBV7-9; D is uncertain. Germline CDR1 is SEHNR and CDR2 is FQNEAQ (reference sequence). The CDR3 contains 14 residues. Trimming removed 1 base at V and 6 bases at J, with 11 bases between.

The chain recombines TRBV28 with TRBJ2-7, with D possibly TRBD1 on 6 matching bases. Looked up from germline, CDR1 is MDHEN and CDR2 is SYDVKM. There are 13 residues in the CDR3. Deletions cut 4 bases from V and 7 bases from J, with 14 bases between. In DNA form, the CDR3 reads TGTGCCAGCAGTTCCGGGGCCCAGGGGGAGCAGTACTTC. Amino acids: CASSSGAQGEQYF.

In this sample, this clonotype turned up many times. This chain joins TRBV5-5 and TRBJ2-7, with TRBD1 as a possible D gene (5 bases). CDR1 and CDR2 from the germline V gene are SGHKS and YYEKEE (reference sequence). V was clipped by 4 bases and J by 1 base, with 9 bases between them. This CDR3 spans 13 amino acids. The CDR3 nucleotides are TGTGCCAGCAGCCCCGACAGTTCCTACGAGCAGTACTTC. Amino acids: CASSPDSSYEQYF.

CDR3 in DNA: TGTGCCAGCAGTAACCCGAGGTTAAGCTCCTACAATGAGCAGTTCTTC. It is translated as CASSNPRLSSYNEQFF. The rearrangement uses TRBV9 and TRBJ2-1; D remains ambiguous. Deletions cut 5 bases from V and 0 bases from J, with 15 bases between. Germline values: CDR1 SGDLS, CDR2 YYNGEE. The CDR3 totals 16 residues. The variable domain in full, with the rest retrieved from reference TRBV9 and TRBJ2-1, is DSGVTQTPKHLITATGQRVTLRCSPRSGDLSVYWYQQSLDQGLQFLIQYYNGEERAKGNILERFSAQQFPDLHSELNLSSLELGDSALYFCASSNPRLSSYNEQFFGPGTRLTVL.

The CDR3 reads CASSPMHPYNEQFF. For the CDR3, the DNA is TGCGCCAGCAGCCCGATGCATCCCTACAATGAGCAGTTCTTC. The chain joins TRBV5-1 to TRBJ2-1; D not certain. CDR1 SGHRS and CDR2 YFSETQ come from the germline V gene. The CDR3 length is 14 residues. The V end was cut by 4 bases, the J end by 2 bases, with 10 bases between.

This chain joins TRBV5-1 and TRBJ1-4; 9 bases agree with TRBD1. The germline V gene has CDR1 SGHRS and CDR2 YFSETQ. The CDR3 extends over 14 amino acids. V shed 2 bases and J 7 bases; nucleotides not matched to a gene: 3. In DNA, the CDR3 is TGCGCCAGCAGCTTCCTACAGGGGGCTGAAAAACTGTTTTTT. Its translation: CASSFLQGAEKLFF.

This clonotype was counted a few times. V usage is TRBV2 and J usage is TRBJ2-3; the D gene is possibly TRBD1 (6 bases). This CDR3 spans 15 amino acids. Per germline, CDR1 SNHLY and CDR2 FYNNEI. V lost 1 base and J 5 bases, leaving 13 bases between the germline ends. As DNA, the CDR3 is TGTGCCAGCAGTGAAGAGGCAGGGGTCCAAGATACGCAGTATTTT. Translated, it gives CASSEEAGVQDTQYF.

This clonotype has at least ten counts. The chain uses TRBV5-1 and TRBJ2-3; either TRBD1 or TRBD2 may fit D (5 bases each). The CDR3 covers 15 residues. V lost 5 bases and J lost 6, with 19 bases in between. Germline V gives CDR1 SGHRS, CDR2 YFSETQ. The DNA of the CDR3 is TGCGCCAGCAGTTATCGGGACCAACGGAGGGATACGCAGTATTTT. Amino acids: CASSYRDQRRDTQYF.

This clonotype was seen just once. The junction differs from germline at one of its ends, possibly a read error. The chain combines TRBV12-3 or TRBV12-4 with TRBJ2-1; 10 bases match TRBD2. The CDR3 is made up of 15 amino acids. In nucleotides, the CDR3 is TGTGCCAGCAGCTCCTCTAGCGGGGGATATAATGAGCAGTTATTC. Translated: CASSSSSGGYNEQLF.

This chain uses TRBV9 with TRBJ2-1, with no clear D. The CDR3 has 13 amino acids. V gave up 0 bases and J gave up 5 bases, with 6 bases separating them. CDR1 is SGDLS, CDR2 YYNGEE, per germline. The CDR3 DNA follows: TGTGCCAGCAGCGTAGCTGGTCACAATGAGCAGTTCTTC. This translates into CASSVAGHNEQFF.

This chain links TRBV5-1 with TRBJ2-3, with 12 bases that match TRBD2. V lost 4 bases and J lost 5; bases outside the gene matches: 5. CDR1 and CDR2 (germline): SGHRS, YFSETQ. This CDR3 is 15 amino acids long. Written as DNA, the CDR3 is TGCGCCAGCAGCATGGGACTAGCGGGTCTAGATACGCAGTATTTT. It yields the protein CASSMGLAGLDTQYF.

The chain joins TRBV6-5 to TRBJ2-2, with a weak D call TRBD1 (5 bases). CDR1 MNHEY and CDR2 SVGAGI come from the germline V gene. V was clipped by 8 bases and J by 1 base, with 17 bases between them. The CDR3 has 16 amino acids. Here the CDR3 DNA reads TGTGCCAGCTTTTCAGGGCCCCGGAAGAACACCGGGGAGCTGTTTTTT. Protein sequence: CASFSGPRKNTGELFF.

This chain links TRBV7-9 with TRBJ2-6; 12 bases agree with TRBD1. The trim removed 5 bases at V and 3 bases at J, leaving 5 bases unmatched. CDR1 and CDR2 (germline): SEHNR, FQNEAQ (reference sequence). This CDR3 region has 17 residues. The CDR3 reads CASSPGTGGFGANVLTF. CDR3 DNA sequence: TGTGCCAGCAGCCCCGGGACAGGGGGCTTTGGGGCCAACGTCCTGACTTTC.

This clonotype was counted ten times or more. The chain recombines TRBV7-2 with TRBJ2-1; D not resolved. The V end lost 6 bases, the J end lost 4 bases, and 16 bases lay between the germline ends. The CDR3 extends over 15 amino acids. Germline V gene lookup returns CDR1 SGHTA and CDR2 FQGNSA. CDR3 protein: CASSPASLRYNEQFF. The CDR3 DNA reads TGTGCCAGCAGTCCCGCGTCCCTTCGTTACAATGAGCAGTTCTTC.

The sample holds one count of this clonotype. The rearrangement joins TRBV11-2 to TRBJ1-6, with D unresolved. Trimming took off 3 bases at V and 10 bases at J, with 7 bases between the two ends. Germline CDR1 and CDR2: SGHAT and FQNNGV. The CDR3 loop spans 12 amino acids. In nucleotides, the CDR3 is TGTGCCAGCAGCTTGCGCGACTCACCCCTCCACTTT. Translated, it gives CASSLRDSPLHF.

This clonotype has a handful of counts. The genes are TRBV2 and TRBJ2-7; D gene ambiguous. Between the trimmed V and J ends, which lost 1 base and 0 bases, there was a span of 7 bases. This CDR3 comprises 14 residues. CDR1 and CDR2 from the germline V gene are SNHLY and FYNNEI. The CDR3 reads CASSEGRSSYEQYV. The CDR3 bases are TGTGCCAGCAGTGAAGGCAGGAGCTCCTACGAGCAGTACGTC.

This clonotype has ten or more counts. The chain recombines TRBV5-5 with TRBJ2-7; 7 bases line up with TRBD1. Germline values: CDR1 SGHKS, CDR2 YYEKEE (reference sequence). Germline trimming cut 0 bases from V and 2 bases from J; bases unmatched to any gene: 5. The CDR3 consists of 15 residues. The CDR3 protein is CASSLGAGGTYEQYF. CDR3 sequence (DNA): TGTGCCAGCAGCTTGGGGGCAGGGGGAACCTACGAGCAGTACTTC.

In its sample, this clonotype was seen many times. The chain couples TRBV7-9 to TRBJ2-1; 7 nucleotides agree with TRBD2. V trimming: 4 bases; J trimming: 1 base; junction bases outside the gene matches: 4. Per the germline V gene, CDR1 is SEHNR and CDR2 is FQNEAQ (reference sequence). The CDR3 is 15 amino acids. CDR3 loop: CASSSTGGSYNEQFF. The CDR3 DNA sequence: TGTGCCAGCAGCTCAACGGGGGGATCCTACAATGAGCAGTTCTTC.

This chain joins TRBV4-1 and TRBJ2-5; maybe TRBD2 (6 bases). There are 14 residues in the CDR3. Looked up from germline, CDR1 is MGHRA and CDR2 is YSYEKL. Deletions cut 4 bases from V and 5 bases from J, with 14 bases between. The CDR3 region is CASSLLAGTETQYF. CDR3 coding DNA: TGCGCCAGCAGCCTCCTGGCGGGGACGGAGACCCAGTACTTC.

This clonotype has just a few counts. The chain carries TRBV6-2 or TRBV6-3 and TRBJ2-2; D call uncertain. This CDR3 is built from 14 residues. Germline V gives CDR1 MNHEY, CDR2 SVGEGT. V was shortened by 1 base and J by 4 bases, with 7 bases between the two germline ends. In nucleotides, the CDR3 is TGTGCCAGCAGTTACTTCGCGTCCACCGGGGAGCTGTTTTTT. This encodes CASSYFASTGELFF.

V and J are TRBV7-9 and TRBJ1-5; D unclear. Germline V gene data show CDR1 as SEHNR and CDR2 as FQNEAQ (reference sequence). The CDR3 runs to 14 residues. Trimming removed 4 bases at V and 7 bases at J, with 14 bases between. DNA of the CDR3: TGTGCCAGCAGCTGGGCTGGGCAAGGGCAGCCCCAGCATTTT. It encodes CASSWAGQGQPQHF.

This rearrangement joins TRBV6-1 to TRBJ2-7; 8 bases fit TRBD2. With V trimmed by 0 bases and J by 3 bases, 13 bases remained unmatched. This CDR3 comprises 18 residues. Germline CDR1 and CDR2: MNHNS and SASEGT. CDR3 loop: CASSEAWGGGTRIYEQYF. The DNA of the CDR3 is TGTGCCAGCAGTGAAGCCTGGGGCGGGGGGACGAGGATCTACGAGCAGTACTTC.

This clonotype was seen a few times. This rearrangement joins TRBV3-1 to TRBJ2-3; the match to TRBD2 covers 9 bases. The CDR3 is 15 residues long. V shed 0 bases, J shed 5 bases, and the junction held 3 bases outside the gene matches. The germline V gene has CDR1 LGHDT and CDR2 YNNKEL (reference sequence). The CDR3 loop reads CASSQDPAGGDTQYF. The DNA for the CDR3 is TGTGCCAGCAGCCAAGATCCAGCGGGGGGAGATACGCAGTATTTT.